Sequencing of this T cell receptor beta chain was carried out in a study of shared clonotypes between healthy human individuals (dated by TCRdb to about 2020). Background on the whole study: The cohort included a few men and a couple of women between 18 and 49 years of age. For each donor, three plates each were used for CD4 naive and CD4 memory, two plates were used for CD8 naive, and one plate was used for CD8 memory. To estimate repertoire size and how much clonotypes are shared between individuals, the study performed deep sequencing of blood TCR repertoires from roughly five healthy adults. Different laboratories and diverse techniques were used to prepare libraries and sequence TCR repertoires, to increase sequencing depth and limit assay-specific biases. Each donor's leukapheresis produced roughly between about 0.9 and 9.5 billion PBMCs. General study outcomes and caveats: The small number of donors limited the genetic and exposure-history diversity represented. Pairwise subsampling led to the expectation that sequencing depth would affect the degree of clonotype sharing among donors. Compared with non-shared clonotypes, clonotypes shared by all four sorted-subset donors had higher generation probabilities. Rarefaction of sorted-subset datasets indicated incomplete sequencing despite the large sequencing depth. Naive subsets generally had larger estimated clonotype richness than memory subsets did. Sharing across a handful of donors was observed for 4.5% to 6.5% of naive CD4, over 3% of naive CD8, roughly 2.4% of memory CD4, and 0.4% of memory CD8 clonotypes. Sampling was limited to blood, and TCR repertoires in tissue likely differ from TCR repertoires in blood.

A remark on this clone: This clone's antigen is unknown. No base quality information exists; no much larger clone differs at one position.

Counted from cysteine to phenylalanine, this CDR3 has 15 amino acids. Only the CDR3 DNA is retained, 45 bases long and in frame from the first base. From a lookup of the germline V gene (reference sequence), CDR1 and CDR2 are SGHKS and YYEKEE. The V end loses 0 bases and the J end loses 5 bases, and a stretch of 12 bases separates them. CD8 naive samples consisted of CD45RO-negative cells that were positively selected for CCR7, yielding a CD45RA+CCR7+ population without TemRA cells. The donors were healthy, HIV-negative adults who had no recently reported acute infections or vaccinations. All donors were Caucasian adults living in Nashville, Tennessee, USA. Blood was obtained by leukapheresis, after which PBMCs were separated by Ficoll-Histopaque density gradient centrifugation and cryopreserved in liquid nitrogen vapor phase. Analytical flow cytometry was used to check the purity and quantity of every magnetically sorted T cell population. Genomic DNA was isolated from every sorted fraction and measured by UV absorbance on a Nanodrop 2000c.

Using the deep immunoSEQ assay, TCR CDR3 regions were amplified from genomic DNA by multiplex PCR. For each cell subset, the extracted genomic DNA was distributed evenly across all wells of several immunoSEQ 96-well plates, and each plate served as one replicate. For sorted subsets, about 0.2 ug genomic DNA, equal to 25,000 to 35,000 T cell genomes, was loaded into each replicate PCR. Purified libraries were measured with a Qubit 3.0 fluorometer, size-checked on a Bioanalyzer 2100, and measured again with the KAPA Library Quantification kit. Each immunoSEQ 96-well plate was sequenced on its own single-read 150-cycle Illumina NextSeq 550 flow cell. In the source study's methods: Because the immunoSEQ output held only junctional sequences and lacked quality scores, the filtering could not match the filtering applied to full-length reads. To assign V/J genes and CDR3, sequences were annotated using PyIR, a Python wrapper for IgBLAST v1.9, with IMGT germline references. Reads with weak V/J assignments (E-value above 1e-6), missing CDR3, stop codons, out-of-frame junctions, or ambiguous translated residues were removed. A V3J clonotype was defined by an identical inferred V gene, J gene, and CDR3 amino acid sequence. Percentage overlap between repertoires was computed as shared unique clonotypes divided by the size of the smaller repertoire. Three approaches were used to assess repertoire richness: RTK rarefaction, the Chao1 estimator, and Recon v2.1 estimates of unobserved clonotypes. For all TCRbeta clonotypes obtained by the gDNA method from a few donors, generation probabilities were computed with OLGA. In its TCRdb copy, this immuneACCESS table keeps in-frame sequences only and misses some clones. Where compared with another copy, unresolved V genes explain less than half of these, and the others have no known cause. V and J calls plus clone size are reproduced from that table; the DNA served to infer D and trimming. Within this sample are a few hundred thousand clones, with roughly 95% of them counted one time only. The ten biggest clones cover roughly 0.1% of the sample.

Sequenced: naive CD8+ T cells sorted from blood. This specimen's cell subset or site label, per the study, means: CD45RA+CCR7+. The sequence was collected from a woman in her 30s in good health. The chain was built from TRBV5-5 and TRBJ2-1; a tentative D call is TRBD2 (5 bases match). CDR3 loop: CASSLALEGNNEQFF. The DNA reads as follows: TGTGCCAGCAGCTTGGCCTTAGAGGGTAACAATGAGCAGTTCTTC.